A single sample gave rise to the 23 T cell receptor beta chains below, sequenced in a study of blood T cell repertoires in COVID-19. Here immunoSEQ multiplex PCR was the method, and the copy in TCRdb shows in-frame clones only, minus some. The table includes 250,000 to 350,000 clones, around 89% detected once. Material: peripheral blood. These receptors were taken from an older woman with acute or convalescent COVID-19.

This clone has only a few counts. CDR3 region: CASSIAFVREQGEEAEAFF. Here the CDR3 DNA reads TGTGCCAGTAGTATAGCTTTCGTGCGGGAGCAAGGGGAAGAGGCTGAAGCTTTCTTT. The chain is built from TRBV19 and TRBJ1-1; possibly TRBD1 for D (5 bases). The CDR3 spans 19 residues. Looked up from germline, CDR1 is LNHDA and CDR2 is SQIVND (reference sequence). Trimming removed 1 base from V and 6 bases from J, with 27 bases in between.

Points on this clone: The same CDR3 is also encoded by other DNA sequences in this sample. The V call is TRBV20-1, the J call TRBJ1-1; weak D call: TRBD1 (6 bases). The germline V gene encodes CDR1 DFQATT and CDR2 SNEGSKA (reference sequence). CDR3 size: 11 residues. Trimming took 6 bases from V and 4 from J, leaving 9 bases between them. The CDR3 loop reads CSARTVTEAFF. In nucleotides, the CDR3 is TGCAGTGCGAGGACAGTCACTGAAGCTTTCTTT.

The chain employs TRBV5-1 and TRBJ1-1; 8 nucleotides align to TRBD1. Unmatched junction bases numbered 5, after V lost 2 bases and J lost 11 bases. CDR1 is SGHRS, CDR2 YFSETQ, per germline. The CDR3 runs 12 residues. The CDR3 sequence is CASSLQGDRAFF. The CDR3 region has the DNA TGCGCCAGCAGCTTACAGGGGGATCGTGCTTTCTTT.

This rearrangement joins TRBV7-2 to TRBJ2-5; tentative D call: TRBD1 (5 bases). Per germline, CDR1 SGHTA and CDR2 FQGNSA. This CDR3 has 16 residues. V lost 5 bases, J lost 1 base, and 17 bases lay in between. The DNA for the CDR3 is TGTGCCAGCAGCCTACCAGGACATGCCGTCCAAGAGACCCAGTACTTC. Translating gives CASSLPGHAVQETQYF.

V is TRBV18 and J is TRBJ1-1; D might be TRBD1 (6 bases). The CDR3 extends over 12 amino acids. In germline, CDR1 is KGHSH, CDR2 LQKENI. V was cut by 6 bases and J by 3 bases, with 8 bases left in between. The CDR3: CASSTGDTEAFF. DNA for the CDR3: TGTGCCAGCTCGACAGGTGACACTGAAGCTTTCTTT.

The gene calls are TRBV5-8 and TRBJ1-2; no firm D call. CDR1 and CDR2 (germline): SGHTS, YDEGEE. V was clipped by 4 bases and J by 3 bases, with 4 bases between them. This CDR3 contains 11 residues. The CDR3 reads CASSLYYGYTF. In DNA form, the CDR3 reads TGTGCCAGCAGCCTGTACTATGGCTACACCTTC.

The chain couples TRBV7-5 to TRBJ2-5; the table names TRBD2, a call not compared with the DNA. TRBV7-5 is an annotated pseudogene. The CDR3 spans 16 residues. CDR3 sequence (DNA): TGTGTCAGAAGCGATCTTAGGACTAGCGCGCAAGAGACCCAGTACTTC. Its protein product is CVRSDLRTSAQETQYF.

This clone has a single count. The V gene is TRBV29-1, the J gene TRBJ2-1; TRBD2 might be the D (6 bases). The CDR3 extends over 16 amino acids. Germline CDR1 is SQVTM and CDR2 is ANQGSEA. The V and J ends lost 4 bases and 2 bases respectively, with 18 bases between them. The CDR3 here is CSVVSSDQNTYNEQFF. The CDR3 nucleotides read TGCAGCGTTGTTTCTAGCGACCAGAACACCTACAATGAGCAGTTCTTC.

This clone was seen a handful of times. This rearrangement joins TRBV5-4 to TRBJ1-2; TRBD1 matches at 7 bases. Unmatched junction bases numbered 5, after V lost 2 bases and J lost 4 bases. Germline loops: CDR1 SGHNT, CDR2 YYREEE (reference sequence). This CDR3 region has 14 residues. In DNA, the CDR3 is TGTGCCAGCAGCTTACTGACAGGGACCTATGGCTACACCTTC. Protein: CASSLLTGTYGYTF.

This sequence joins TRBV28 and TRBJ2-5; 9 nucleotides align to TRBD1. The CDR3 length is 14 residues. After removal of 2 bases from V and 4 bases from J, the junction contained 2 bases not matched to a gene. CDR1 and CDR2 from the germline V gene are MDHEN and SYDVKM. CDR3 loop: CASSLNRGRETQYF. In DNA form, the CDR3 reads TGTGCCAGCAGTTTAAACAGGGGGCGAGAGACCCAGTACTTC.

This CDR3 reads CASSFGTEGYEQYF. The CDR3 DNA reads TGTGCCAGCAGTTTCGGGACAGAGGGTTACGAGCAGTACTTC. This chain joins TRBV27 and TRBJ2-7; TRBD1 matches at 7 bases. The germline V gene encodes CDR1 MNHEY and CDR2 SMNVEV (reference sequence). There are 14 residues in the CDR3. The ends lost 3 bases at V and 4 bases at J; junction bases unmatched: 6.

The V gene is TRBV19, the J gene TRBJ2-7; weak D call: TRBD2 (5 bases). Germline values: CDR1 LNHDA, CDR2 SQIVND (reference sequence). The CDR3 covers 14 residues. The germline V and J ends were trimmed by 6 bases and 5 bases, with 17 bases remaining between them. The CDR3, as DNA: TGTGCCAGTAGCCGGGCAGGCGGGCCGAACGAGCAGTACTTC. It specifies CASSRAGGPNEQYF.

Here the CDR3 DNA reads TGTGCCAGCAGTTCCCTTTCGACAGGGTGGATGAACACTGAAGCTTTCTTT. Translated, it gives CASSSLSTGWMNTEAFF. The V and J genes are TRBV6-2 or TRBV6-3 and TRBJ1-1; 7 nucleotides agree with TRBD1. Per the germline V gene, CDR1 is MNHEY and CDR2 is SVGEGT. V lost 4 bases to trimming and J lost 0 bases; unmatched junction nucleotides: 11. This CDR3 spans 17 amino acids.

In nucleotides, the CDR3 is TGTGCCACCAGTGACCACAGGGCTGGGGCCAACGTCCTGACTTTC. Protein: CATSDHRAGANVLTF. The V gene is TRBV24-1, the J gene TRBJ2-6; a possible D gene is TRBD1 (6 bases). The CDR3 length is 15 residues. Germline V CDR1 and CDR2: KGHDR, SFDVKD. Trimming pared 4 bases from V and 2 bases from J, leaving 8 bases between.

The rearrangement uses TRBV24-1 and TRBJ2-2, with TRBD2 identical over 10 bases. The V gene end was trimmed by 0 bases and the J gene end by 4 bases; junction bases not matched to a gene: 4. The CDR3 length is 17 residues. Germline CDR1 KGHDR, CDR2 SFDVKD. The CDR3 reads CATSDLSLAGATGELFF. CDR3 in DNA: TGTGCCACCAGTGATTTGAGTCTAGCGGGGGCCACCGGGGAGCTGTTTTTT.

The V call is TRBV19, the J call TRBJ2-5; unclear D gene. CDR3 length: 13 residues. Germline assignment: CDR1 LNHDA and CDR2 SQIVND (reference sequence). V lost 5 bases, J lost 5 bases, and 12 bases lay in between. This chain's CDR3 is CASSYLPGETQYF. CDR3 sequence (DNA): TGTGCCAGTAGTTACCTGCCCGGGGAGACCCAGTACTTC.

V is TRBV24-1 and J is TRBJ1-1; possibly TRBD1 for D (6 bases). Trimming stripped 9 bases from V and 5 bases from J, with 21 bases between. Germline V gene lookup returns CDR1 KGHDR and CDR2 SFDVKD. This CDR3 spans 15 amino acids. The CDR3 sequence is CATESGGGGGTEAFF. CDR3 nucleotide sequence: TGTGCCACCGAGAGTGGGGGCGGCGGTGGGACTGAAGCTTTCTTT.

The table lists this clone with a count of one. The chain recombines TRBV7-9 with TRBJ2-1, with 7 positions matching TRBD2. CDR1 and CDR2 (germline): SEHNR, FQNEAQ (reference sequence). This CDR3 has 15 residues. The junction had 3 bases not matched to a gene; V was cut back by 4 bases and J by 0 bases. The CDR3 loop is CASSSSGLSYNEQFF. CDR3 nucleotides: TGTGCCAGCAGCTCTAGCGGACTCTCCTACAATGAGCAGTTCTTC.

J is TRBJ2-5 and V is TRBV7-9; TRBD1 aligns across 9 bases. The junction had 21 bases not matched to a gene; V was cut back by 4 bases and J by 6 bases. The CDR3 sequence is 19 residues long. CDR1 and CDR2 from the germline V gene are SEHNR and FQNEAQ (reference sequence). The CDR3 spells CASSSERYRGRVGQQTQYF. Written as DNA, the CDR3 is TGTGCCAGCAGCTCGGAAAGATACAGGGGGCGCGTTGGTCAGCAGACCCAGTACTTC.

V usage is TRBV5-1 and J usage is TRBJ1-2, with a possible D match to TRBD1 (6 bases). Germline CDR1 is SGHRS and CDR2 is YFSETQ. Trimming pared 5 bases from V and 2 bases from J, leaving 10 bases between. The CDR3 totals 13 residues. The CDR3 loop is CASRPDRNYGYTF. CDR3 sequence (DNA): TGCGCCAGCAGACCCGACAGGAACTATGGCTACACCTTC. Full variable domain (missing parts from reference TRBV5-1 and TRBJ1-2): KAGVTQTPRYLIKTRGQQVTLSCSPISGHRSVSWYQQTPGQGLQFLFEYFSETQRNKGNFPGRFSGRQFSNSRSEMNVSTLELGDSALYLCASRPDRNYGYTFGSGTRLTVV.

The V call is TRBV14, the J call TRBJ1-2; a weak D match, TRBD1 (5 bases). Germline V CDR1 and CDR2: SGHDN, FVKESK. The ends were cut back, 4 bases at V and 3 bases at J, with 18 bases in the middle. There are 16 residues in the CDR3. The CDR3 DNA follows: TGTGCCAGCAGCCGCCTCCGGGGGTCTGGGGACTATGGCTACACCTTC. As protein: CASSRLRGSGDYGYTF.

J is TRBJ2-5 and V is TRBV4-2; D is perhaps TRBD1 (6 bases). Per germline, CDR1 LGHNA and CDR2 YNFKEQ. With 0 bases removed from V and 5 bases from J, the gap between germline ends came to 19 bases. This CDR3 has 17 amino acids. The CDR3 loop is CASSQEWATQGSETQYF. In DNA form, the CDR3 reads TGTGCCAGCAGCCAAGAGTGGGCGACGCAGGGGTCGGAGACCCAGTACTTC.

The V gene is TRBV27, the J gene TRBJ2-7; TRBD2 agrees at 8 bases. The CDR3 has 13 residues. Trimming removed 7 bases from V and 2 bases from J; junction bases left unmatched: 4. Germline-derived CDR1 and CDR2 are MNHEY and SMNVEV (reference sequence). The chain's CDR3 is CASKTSGAYEQYF. CDR3 DNA: TGTGCCAGCAAAACTAGCGGAGCCTACGAGCAGTACTTC.